These 22 T cell receptor beta chains originate from one sample sequenced in a study of blood T cell repertoires in COVID-19. Measured with immunoSEQ multiplex PCR; TCRdb has only the in-frame clones, and not every one. The table records some 120,000 clones, more than 75% of them present only once. Sequenced material: peripheral blood. These TCRs come from a man aged 65 to 79 with acute or convalescent COVID-19.

V is TRBV15 and J is TRBJ2-6; D uncertain. CDR1 is LNHNV, CDR2 YYDKDF, per germline (reference sequence). V lost 0 bases and J 0 bases, leaving 6 bases between the germline ends. This CDR3 region has 16 residues. This chain's CDR3 is CATSRERFSGANVLTF. The DNA of the CDR3 is TGTGCCACCAGCAGAGAGAGGTTCTCTGGGGCCAACGTCCTGACTTTC.

The V and J genes are TRBV4-2 and TRBJ1-4; D gene uncertain. Trimming cost V 0 bases and J 0 bases, with 11 bases left between them. The length of the CDR3 is 17 residues. CDR1 is LGHNA and CDR2 is YNFKEQ in the germline V gene. The CDR3 is CASSQDDGLATNEKLFF. The DNA for the CDR3 is TGTGCCAGCAGCCAAGATGACGGCCTAGCAACTAATGAAAAACTGTTTTTT.

The V call is TRBV27, the J call TRBJ1-3; no firm D call. Germline V gene data show CDR1 as MNHEY and CDR2 as SMNVEV (reference sequence). The V end was cut by 2 bases, the J end by 0 bases, with 5 bases between. This CDR3 region has 14 residues. CDR3 in amino acids: CASSLESSGNTIYF. CDR3 nucleotides: TGTGCCAGCAGTTTAGAGAGCTCTGGAAACACCATATATTTT.

The chain is built from TRBV6-5 and TRBJ1-5; TRBD1 aligns across 7 bases. In germline, CDR1 is MNHEY, CDR2 SVGAGI. This CDR3 is built from 14 residues. Losses at the gene ends were 4 bases for V and 1 base for J; bases not matched to a gene: 1. CDR3: CASSSGGSNQPQHF. For the CDR3, the DNA is TGTGCCAGCAGTTCAGGGGGAAGCAATCAGCCCCAGCATTTT.

The chain links TRBV7-9 to TRBJ2-6; 7 bases align to TRBD1. V gave up 5 bases and J gave up 1 base; unmatched junction bases: 8. CDR3 length: 17 amino acids. Germline CDR1 SEHNR, CDR2 FQNEAQ (reference sequence). The CDR3 protein is CASSPRQGSSGANVLTF. For the CDR3, the DNA is TGTGCCAGCAGCCCCCGACAGGGTAGTTCTGGGGCCAACGTCCTGACTTTC. The whole variable domain, filled in from reference TRBV7-9 and TRBJ2-6, reads DTGVSQNPRHKITKRGQNVTFRCDPISEHNRLYWYRQTLGQGPEFLTYFQNEAQLEKSRLLSDRFSAERPKGSFSTLEIQRTEQGDSAMYLCASSPRQGSSGANVLTFGAGSRLTVL.

V usage is TRBV27 and J usage is TRBJ2-1; D might be TRBD1 (5 bases). The germline gives CDR1 MNHEY, CDR2 SMNVEV (reference sequence). Trimming cost V 5 bases and J 3 bases, with 17 bases left between them. The CDR3 runs to 16 residues. CDR3 DNA sequence: TGTGCCAGCAGTCTTACTTCAGGGTTCGGCTACAATGAGCAGTTCTTC. It specifies CASSLTSGFGYNEQFF.

The chain couples TRBV6-5 to TRBJ1-5; D gene ambiguous. The CDR3 totals 15 residues. Germline V gene data show CDR1 as MNHEY and CDR2 as SVGAGI. Trimming took 6 bases from V and 1 from J, leaving 13 bases between them. As DNA, the CDR3 is TGTGCCAGCAGCCTGACTCACACGAGCAATCAGCCCCAGCATTTT. Translating gives CASSLTHTSNQPQHF.

V and J are TRBV9 and TRBJ2-2; 8 positions agree with TRBD1. The germline CDR1 and CDR2 sequences are SGDLS and YYNGEE. This CDR3 contains 15 residues. V shed 5 bases, J shed 1 base, and the junction held 4 bases outside the gene matches. In nucleotides, the CDR3 is TGTGCCAGCAGTCGAGACAGGGGGAACACCGGGGAGCTGTTTTTT. The encoded protein is CASSRDRGNTGELFF.

The chain couples TRBV27 to TRBJ1-5; the D gene is possibly TRBD1 (6 bases). V was shortened by 5 bases and J by 0 bases, with 8 bases between the two germline ends. Germline V gene sequence: CDR1 MNHEY, CDR2 SMNVEV (reference sequence). There are 14 residues in the CDR3. CDR3 protein: CASSRTDSNQPQHF. The CDR3 DNA sequence: TGTGCCAGCAGTCGGACAGATAGCAATCAGCCCCAGCATTTT.

This clone has just a few counts. V is TRBV10-1 and J is TRBJ1-2, with TRBD1 as a possible D gene (6 bases). The CDR3 totals 14 residues. The germline V and J ends were trimmed by 5 bases and 6 bases, with 16 bases remaining between them. Germline V lookup: CDR1 WNHNN, CDR2 SYGVQD (reference sequence). The CDR3: CASSPGGPGHGYTF. In DNA, the CDR3 is TGCGCCAGCAGTCCCGGGGGGCCCGGGCATGGCTACACCTTC.

This clone was seen only a few times. The chain recombines TRBV29-1 with TRBJ1-2, with a tentative D call TRBD1 (6 bases). The CDR3 totals 13 residues. Germline values: CDR1 SQVTM, CDR2 ANQGSEA. V was clipped by 6 bases and J by 1 base, with 12 bases between them. In DNA form, the CDR3 reads TGCAGCGTCCAGGGGACCCTTAACTATGGCTACACCTTC. This sequence encodes CSVQGTLNYGYTF.

Written as DNA, the CDR3 is TGTGCCAGCAGCGAAAACAGGGGTCCCTACGAGCAGTACTTC. Its protein product is CASSENRGPYEQYF. The chain employs TRBV11-2 and TRBJ2-7, with 7 bases that match TRBD1. CDR3 length: 14 residues. Germline lookup yields CDR1 SGHAT and CDR2 FQNNGV. The ends lost 5 bases at V and 2 bases at J; junction bases unmatched: 6.

The gene calls are TRBV27 and TRBJ1-2; D ambiguous. Trimming shortened V by 1 base and J by 8 bases, and 20 bases separated the two germline ends. Germline values: CDR1 MNHEY, CDR2 SMNVEV (reference sequence). This CDR3 has 16 amino acids. In DNA form, the CDR3 reads TGTGCCAGCAGTTTATGGACGACTAAGAGCGTTCAGGGCTACACCTTC. It codes for CASSLWTTKSVQGYTF.

The CDR3 region has the DNA TGTGCCAGCAGCTCCTATACAGGGGGAGGAACTGAAGCTTTCTTT. This codes for CASSSYTGGGTEAFF. The gene calls are TRBV7-8 and TRBJ1-1; 8 bases match TRBD1. The CDR3 consists of 15 residues. With V trimmed by 4 bases and J by 5 bases, 9 bases remained unmatched. CDR1 is SGHVS, CDR2 FQNEAQ, per germline.

The chain carries TRBV28 and TRBJ1-3, with unresolved D. CDR1 is MDHEN and CDR2 is SYDVKM in the germline V gene. V lost 4 bases to trimming and J lost 0 bases, with 19 bases between them. This CDR3 comprises 18 residues. The CDR3 spells CASSSNPGSSSSGNTIYF. The CDR3 region has the DNA TGTGCCAGCAGTTCAAACCCCGGGTCCTCTTCCTCTGGAAACACCATATATTTT. Variable domain in full (rest from reference TRBV28 and TRBJ1-3): DVKVTQSSRYLVKRTGEKVFLECVQDMDHENMFWYRQDPGLGLRLIYFSYDVKMKEKGDIPEGYSVSREKKERFSLILESASTNQTSMYLCASSSNPGSSSSGNTIYFGEGSWLTVV.

This sequence joins TRBV5-1 and TRBJ1-1; 7 nucleotides align to TRBD1. Per the germline V gene, CDR1 is SGHRS and CDR2 is YFSETQ. Losses at the gene ends were 2 bases for V and 4 bases for J; bases not matched to a gene: 5. This CDR3 has 14 amino acids. In DNA form, the CDR3 reads TGCGCCAGCAGCTTCGACAGGGTCGGCACTGAAGCTTTCTTT. Translated, it gives CASSFDRVGTEAFF.

V usage is TRBV5-1 and J usage is TRBJ1-3; 9 nucleotides agree with TRBD1. Per germline, CDR1 SGHRS and CDR2 YFSETQ. J lost 0 bases, V lost 4 bases, and 8 bases had no gene match. The CDR3 is 17 residues long. The CDR3 DNA reads as TGCGCCAGCAGCCCCGGGACAGGGTCAATCTCTGGAAACACCATATATTTT. It translates to CASSPGTGSISGNTIYF.

In its sample, this clone was seen a few times. This rearrangement joins TRBV7-3 to TRBJ2-1; a possible D gene is TRBD2 (6 bases). The CDR3 spans 15 residues. Germline loops: CDR1 SGHTA, CDR2 FQGTGA. The ends were cut back, 2 bases at V and 10 bases at J, with 18 bases in the middle. The CDR3 reads CASSLGGNPNMEQFF. DNA for the CDR3: TGTGCCAGCAGCTTAGGGGGGAACCCTAACATGGAGCAGTTCTTC.

This clone was counted a single time. The V and J genes are TRBV16 and TRBJ2-3; the match to TRBD1 covers 9 bases. CDR3 length: 16 amino acids. J lost 1 base, V lost 0 bases, and 2 bases had no gene match. Looked up from germline, CDR1 is KGHSY and CDR2 is FQNENV. CDR3 nucleotides: TGTGCCAGCAGCCAATCCGGGACAGGGCGCACAGATACGCAGTATTTT. This encodes CASSQSGTGRTDTQYF.

This clone was detected a few times. The chain is built from TRBV11-2 and TRBJ1-1; D remains unclear. The CDR3 has 14 amino acids. Trimming stripped 1 base from V and 4 bases from J, with 10 bases between. CDR1 SGHAT and CDR2 FQNNGV come from the germline V gene. The CDR3 DNA follows: TGTGCCAGCAGCTTAGCCTATATGGTCACTGAAGCTTTCTTT. Its protein product is CASSLAYMVTEAFF.

The chain combines TRBV7-9 with TRBJ2-4; D is ambiguous. The CDR3 spans 14 residues. V lost 4 bases, J lost 6 bases, and 13 bases lay in between. Germline V gene data show CDR1 as SEHNR and CDR2 as FQNEAQ (reference sequence). DNA of the CDR3: TGTGCCAGCAGCTCATTTCAGGCAAGAAACATTCAGTACTTC. Amino acid sequence: CASSSFQARNIQYF.

J is TRBJ2-7 and V is TRBV30; TRBD2 might be the D (6 bases). V lost 2 bases, J lost 0 bases, and 14 bases lay in between. This CDR3 contains 15 residues. Germline V gene sequence: CDR1 GTSNPN, CDR2 SVGIG (reference sequence). Here the CDR3 DNA reads TGTGCCTGGAGTCCCCAGCGGGCTAGCTCCTACGAGCAGTACTTC. Translated: CAWSPQRASSYEQYF.